This TCR beta chain was identified during a study of T cell changes during pregnancy in multiple sclerosis. V was clipped by 1 base and J by 5 bases, with 13 bases between them. The length of the CDR3 is 15 residues. CDR1 is LGHNA and CDR2 is YSLEER in the germline V gene. Clones were read by immunoSEQ multiplex PCR, and TCRdb kept only the in-frame ones, dropping some. The table shows around 92,000 clones, with almost 95% occurring only once. The receptor was derived from a female donor with multiple sclerosis, enrolled in a pregnancy study. The chain employs TRBV4-3 and TRBJ2-3; D remains ambiguous. Specimen: peripheral blood, collected in the third trimester of pregnancy. The CDR3 DNA is TGCGCCAGCAGCCAAGGCGGAGACGAATTAGATACGCAGTATTTT. It translates to CASSQGGDELDTQYF.